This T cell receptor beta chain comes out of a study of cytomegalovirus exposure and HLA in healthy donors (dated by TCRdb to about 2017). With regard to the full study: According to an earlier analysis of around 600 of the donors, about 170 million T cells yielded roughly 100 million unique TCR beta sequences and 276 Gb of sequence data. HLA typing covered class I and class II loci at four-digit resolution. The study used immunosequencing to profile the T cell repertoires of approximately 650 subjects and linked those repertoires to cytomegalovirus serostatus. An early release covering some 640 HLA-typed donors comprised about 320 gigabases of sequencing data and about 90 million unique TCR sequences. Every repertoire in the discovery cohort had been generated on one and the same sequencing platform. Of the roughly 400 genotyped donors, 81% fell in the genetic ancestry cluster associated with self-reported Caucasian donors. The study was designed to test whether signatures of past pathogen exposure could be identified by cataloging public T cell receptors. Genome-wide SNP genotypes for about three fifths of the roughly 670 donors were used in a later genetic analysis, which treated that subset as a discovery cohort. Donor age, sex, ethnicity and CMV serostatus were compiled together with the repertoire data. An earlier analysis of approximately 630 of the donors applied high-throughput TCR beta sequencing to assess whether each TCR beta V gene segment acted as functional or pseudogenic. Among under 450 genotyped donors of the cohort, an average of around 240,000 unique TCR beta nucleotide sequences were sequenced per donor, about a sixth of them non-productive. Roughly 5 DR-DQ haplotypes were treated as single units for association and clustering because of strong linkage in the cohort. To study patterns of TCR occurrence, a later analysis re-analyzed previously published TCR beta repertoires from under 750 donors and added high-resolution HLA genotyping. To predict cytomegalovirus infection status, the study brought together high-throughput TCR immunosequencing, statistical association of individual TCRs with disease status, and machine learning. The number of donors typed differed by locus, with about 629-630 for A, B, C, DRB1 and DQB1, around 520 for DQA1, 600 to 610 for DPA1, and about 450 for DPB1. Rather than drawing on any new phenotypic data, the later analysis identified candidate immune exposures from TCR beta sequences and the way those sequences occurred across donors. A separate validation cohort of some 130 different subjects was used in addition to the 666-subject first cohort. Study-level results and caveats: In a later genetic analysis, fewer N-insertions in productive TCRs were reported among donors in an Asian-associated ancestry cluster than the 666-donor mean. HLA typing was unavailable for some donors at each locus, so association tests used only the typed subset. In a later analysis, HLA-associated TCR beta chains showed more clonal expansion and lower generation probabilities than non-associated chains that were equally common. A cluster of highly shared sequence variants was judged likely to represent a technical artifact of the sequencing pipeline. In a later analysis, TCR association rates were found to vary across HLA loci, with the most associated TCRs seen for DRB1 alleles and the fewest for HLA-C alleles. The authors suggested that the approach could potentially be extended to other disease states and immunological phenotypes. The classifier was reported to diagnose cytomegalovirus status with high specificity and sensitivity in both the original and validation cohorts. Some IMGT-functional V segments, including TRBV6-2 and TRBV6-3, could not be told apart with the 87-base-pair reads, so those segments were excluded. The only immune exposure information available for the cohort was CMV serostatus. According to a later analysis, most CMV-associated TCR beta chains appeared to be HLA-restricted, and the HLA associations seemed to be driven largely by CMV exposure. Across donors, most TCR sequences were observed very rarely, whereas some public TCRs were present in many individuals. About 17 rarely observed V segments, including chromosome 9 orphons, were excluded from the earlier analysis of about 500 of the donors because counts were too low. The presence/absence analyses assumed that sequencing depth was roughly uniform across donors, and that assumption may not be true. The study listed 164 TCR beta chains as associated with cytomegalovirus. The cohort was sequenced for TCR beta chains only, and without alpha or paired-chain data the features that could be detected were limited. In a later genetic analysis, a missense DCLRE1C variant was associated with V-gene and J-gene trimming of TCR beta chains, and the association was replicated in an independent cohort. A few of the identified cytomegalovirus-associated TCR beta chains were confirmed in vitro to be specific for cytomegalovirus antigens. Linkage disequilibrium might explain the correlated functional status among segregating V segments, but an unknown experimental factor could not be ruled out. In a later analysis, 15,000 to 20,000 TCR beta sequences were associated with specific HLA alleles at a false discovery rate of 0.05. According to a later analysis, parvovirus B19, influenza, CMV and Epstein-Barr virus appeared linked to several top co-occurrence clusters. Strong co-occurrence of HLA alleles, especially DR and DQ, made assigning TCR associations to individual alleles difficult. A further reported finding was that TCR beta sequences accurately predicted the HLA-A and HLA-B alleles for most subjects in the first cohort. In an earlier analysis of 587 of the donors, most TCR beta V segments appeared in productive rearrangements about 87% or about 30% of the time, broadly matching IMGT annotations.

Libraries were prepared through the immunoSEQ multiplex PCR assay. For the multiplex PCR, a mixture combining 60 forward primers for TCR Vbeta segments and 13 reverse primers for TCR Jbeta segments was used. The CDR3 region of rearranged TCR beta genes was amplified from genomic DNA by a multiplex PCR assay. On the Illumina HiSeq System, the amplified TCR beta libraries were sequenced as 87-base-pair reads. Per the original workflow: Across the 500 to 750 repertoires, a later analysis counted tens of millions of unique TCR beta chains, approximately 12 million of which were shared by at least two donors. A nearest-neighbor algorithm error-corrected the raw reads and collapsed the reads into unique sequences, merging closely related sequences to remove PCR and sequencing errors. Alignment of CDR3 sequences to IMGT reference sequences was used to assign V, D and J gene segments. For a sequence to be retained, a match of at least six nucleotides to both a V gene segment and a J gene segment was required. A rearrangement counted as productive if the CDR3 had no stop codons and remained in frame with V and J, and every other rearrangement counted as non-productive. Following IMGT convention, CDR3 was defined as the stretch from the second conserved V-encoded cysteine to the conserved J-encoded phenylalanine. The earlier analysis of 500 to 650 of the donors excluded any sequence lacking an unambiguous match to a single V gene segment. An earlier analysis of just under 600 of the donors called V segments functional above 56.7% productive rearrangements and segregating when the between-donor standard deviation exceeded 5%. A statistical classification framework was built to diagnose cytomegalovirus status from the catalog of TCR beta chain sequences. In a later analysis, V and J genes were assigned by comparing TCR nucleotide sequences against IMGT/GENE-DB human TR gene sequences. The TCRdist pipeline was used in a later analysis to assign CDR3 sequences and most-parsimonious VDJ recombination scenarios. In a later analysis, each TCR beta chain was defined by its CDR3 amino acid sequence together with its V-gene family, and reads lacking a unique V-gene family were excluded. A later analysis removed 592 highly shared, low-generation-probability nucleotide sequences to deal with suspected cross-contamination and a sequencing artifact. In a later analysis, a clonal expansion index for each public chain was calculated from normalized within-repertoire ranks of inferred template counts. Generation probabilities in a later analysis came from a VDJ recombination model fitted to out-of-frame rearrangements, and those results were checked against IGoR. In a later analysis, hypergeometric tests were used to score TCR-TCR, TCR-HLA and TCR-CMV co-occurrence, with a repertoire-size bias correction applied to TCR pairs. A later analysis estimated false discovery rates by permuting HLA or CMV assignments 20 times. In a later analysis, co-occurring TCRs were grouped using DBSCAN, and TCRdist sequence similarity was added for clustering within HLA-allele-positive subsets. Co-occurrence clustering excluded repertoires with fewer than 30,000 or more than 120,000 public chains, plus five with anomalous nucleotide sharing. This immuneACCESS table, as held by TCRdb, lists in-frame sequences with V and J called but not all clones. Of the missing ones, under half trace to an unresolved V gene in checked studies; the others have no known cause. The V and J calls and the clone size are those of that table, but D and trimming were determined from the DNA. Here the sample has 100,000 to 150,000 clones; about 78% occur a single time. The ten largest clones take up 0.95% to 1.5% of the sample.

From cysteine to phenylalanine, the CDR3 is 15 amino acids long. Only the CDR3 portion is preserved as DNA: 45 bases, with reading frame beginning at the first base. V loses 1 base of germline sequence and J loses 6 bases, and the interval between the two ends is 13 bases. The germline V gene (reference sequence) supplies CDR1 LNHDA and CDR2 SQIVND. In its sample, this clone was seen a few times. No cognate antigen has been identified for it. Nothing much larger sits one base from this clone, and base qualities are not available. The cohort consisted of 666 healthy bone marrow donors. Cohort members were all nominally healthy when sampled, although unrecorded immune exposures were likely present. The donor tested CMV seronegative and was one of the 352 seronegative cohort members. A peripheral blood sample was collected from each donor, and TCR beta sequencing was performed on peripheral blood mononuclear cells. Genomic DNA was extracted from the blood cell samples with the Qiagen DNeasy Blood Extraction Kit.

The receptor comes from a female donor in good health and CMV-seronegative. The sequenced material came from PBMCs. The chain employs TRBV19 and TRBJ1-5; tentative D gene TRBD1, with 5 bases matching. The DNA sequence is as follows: TGTGCCAGTAGTATAGTGGGCAGGGAGGTTCAGCCCCAGCATTTT. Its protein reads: CASSIVGREVQPQHF.